The 2 T cell receptor beta chains below all came from one sample that was sequenced in a study of blood T cell repertoires in COVID-19. This table comes from immunoSEQ multiplex PCR, and its TCRdb copy is limited to in-frame clones, with some not included. Of 250,000 or so clones listed, more than 75% are singletons. Sequenced input: peripheral blood. The receptors originated from a man older than 75 with acute or convalescent COVID-19.

The chain carries TRBV12-3 or TRBV12-4 and TRBJ1-6, with a possible D match to TRBD1 (6 bases). The CDR3 contains 12 residues. The ends were cut back, 6 bases at V and 11 bases at J, with 11 bases in the middle. The CDR3 nucleotides read TGTGCCAGCAGCGCCTACAGGGCACCCCTCCACTTT. Translating it yields CASSAYRAPLHF.

This rearrangement joins TRBV6-2 or TRBV6-3 to TRBJ2-1; 7 nucleotides match TRBD2. V was pared by 6 bases and J by 7 bases, with 9 bases of the junction left unmatched. This CDR3 region has 14 residues. The germline CDR1 and CDR2 sequences are MNHEY and SVGEGT. The CDR3 is CASSLAVQGNEQFF. DNA for the CDR3: TGTGCCAGCAGCCTAGCGGTTCAAGGAAATGAGCAGTTCTTC.